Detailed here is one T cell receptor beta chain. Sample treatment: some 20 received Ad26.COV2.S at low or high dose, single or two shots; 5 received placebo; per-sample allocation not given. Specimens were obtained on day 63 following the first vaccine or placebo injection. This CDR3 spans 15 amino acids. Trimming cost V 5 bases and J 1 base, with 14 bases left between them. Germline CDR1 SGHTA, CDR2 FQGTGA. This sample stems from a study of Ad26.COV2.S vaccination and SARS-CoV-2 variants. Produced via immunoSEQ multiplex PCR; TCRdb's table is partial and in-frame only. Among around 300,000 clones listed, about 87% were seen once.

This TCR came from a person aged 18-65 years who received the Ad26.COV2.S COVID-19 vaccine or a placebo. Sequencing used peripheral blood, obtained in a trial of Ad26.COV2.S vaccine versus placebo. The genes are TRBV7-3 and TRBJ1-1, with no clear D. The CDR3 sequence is CASSPSLEWNTEAFF. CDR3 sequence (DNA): TGTGCCAGCAGCCCTAGTCTGGAATGGAACACTGAAGCTTTCTTT.